This passage covers 15 T cell receptor beta chains from one sample sequenced in a study of blood T cell repertoires in COVID-19. Profiled with immunoSEQ multiplex PCR; TCRdb holds only in-frame clones, not every one. The sample holds fewer than 300,000 clones, around 92% seen once. The sequenced sample consisted of peripheral blood. Receptors were obtained from a person between 18 and 30 years old with COVID-19, enrolled during active disease.

This clone appeared once. The rearrangement joins TRBV3-1 (or the pseudogene TRBV3-2) to TRBJ2-1; TRBD2 might be the D (6 bases). This CDR3 spans 15 amino acids. CDR1 is LGHDT and CDR2 is YNNKEL in the germline V gene (reference sequence). Between the trimmed V and J ends, which lost 5 bases and 4 bases, there was a span of 15 bases. The CDR3 DNA follows: TGTGCCAGCAGCTCGGGGACTGGGGGTTACAATGAGCAGTTCTTC. Amino acid sequence: CASSSGTGGYNEQFF.

This clone showed up just a few times. J is TRBJ1-2 and V is TRBV2, with D maybe TRBD1 (5 bases). This CDR3 is 14 amino acids long. Trimming pared 4 bases from V and 5 bases from J, leaving 14 bases between. The germline gives CDR1 SNHLY, CDR2 FYNNEI. The CDR3 spells CASSVDSGGYGYTF. In DNA, the CDR3 is TGTGCCAGCAGTGTTGACTCCGGGGGATATGGCTACACCTTC.

The chain has TRBV5-4 and TRBJ2-1, with 11 positions matching TRBD2. Germline CDR1 and CDR2: SGHNT and YYREEE (reference sequence). The V segment lost 1 base and the J segment 14 bases; nucleotides outside the gene matches: 5. The CDR3 consists of 13 residues. The CDR3 coding sequence is TGTGCCAGCAGCTTGACTAGCGGGAGCCCTGAGTTCTTC. Translating it yields CASSLTSGSPEFF.

The chain combines TRBV12-5 with TRBJ2-1; the match to TRBD1 covers 9 bases. The CDR3 has 16 amino acids. V shed 7 bases, J shed 10 bases, and the junction held 17 bases outside the gene matches. Per germline, CDR1 LGHNT and CDR2 FRNRAP. The CDR3 loop reads CASAYDGTGQSNEQFF. CDR3 DNA: TGTGCTAGTGCCTATGACGGGACAGGGCAGTCTAACGAGCAGTTCTTC.

CDR3 DNA sequence: TGTGCCAGCTCCCTGGGACTAGCGGTTACCTACGAGCAGTACTTC. This translates into CASSLGLAVTYEQYF. V gene TRBV27 combines with J gene TRBJ2-7, with 11 bases identical to TRBD2. Germline values: CDR1 MNHEY, CDR2 SMNVEV (reference sequence). The CDR3 has 15 residues. Germline trimming cut 8 bases from V and 2 bases from J; bases unmatched to any gene: 8.

V and J are TRBV9 and TRBJ2-2; D is unresolved. With 3 bases removed from V and 7 bases from J, the gap between germline ends came to 4 bases. Germline V gene lookup returns CDR1 SGDLS and CDR2 YYNGEE. CDR3 length: 11 amino acids. CDR3 coding DNA: TGTGCCAGCAGCGGCGTCGGGGAGCTGTTTTTT. This translates into CASSGVGELFF.

The V gene is TRBV18, the J gene TRBJ2-2; TRBD1 might be the D (6 bases). Germline CDR1 KGHSH, CDR2 LQKENI. Trimming pared 5 bases from V and 1 base from J, leaving 14 bases between. This CDR3 comprises 16 residues. The CDR3 sequence: CASSSKNRVNTGELFF. CDR3 nucleotide sequence: TGTGCCAGCTCATCAAAAAACAGGGTGAACACCGGGGAGCTGTTTTTT.

The chain uses TRBV5-8 and TRBJ1-5, with a weak D call TRBD1 (5 bases). V lost 0 bases and J lost 6, with 13 bases in between. This CDR3 is 15 amino acids long. The germline V gene has CDR1 SGHTS and CDR2 YDEGEE. CDR3 in amino acids: CASSLAVRAGQPQHF. CDR3 DNA: TGTGCCAGCAGCTTGGCCGTCAGGGCAGGTCAGCCCCAGCATTTT.

The chain carries TRBV6-5 and TRBJ1-2; 7 nucleotides match TRBD1. This CDR3 has 14 amino acids. With 6 bases clipped from V and 1 base from J, the junction kept 5 bases outside the gene matches. Germline V lookup: CDR1 MNHEY, CDR2 SVGAGI. This CDR3 reads CASSPRGDNYGYTF. CDR3 in DNA: TGTGCCAGCAGCCCCAGGGGGGATAACTATGGCTACACCTTC.

The V and J genes are TRBV5-1 and TRBJ2-7, with D unresolved. Germline V gives CDR1 SGHRS, CDR2 YFSETQ. V lost 4 bases, J lost 0 bases, and 11 bases lay in between. The CDR3 covers 14 residues. In DNA form, the CDR3 reads TGCGCCAGCAGCGTGGGCCCCAGCTCCTACGAGCAGTACTTC. This gives the protein CASSVGPSSYEQYF. Filled out from reference TRBV5-1 and TRBJ2-7, the complete variable domain reads KAGVTQTPRYLIKTRGQQVTLSCSPISGHRSVSWYQQTPGQGLQFLFEYFSETQRNKGNFPGRFSGRQFSNSRSEMNVSTLELGDSALYLCASSVGPSSYEQYFGPGTRLTVT.

This chain uses TRBV9 with TRBJ2-5; D may be TRBD2 (5 bases). Trimming pared 0 bases from V and 2 bases from J, leaving 14 bases between. The CDR3 extends over 16 amino acids. Germline CDR1 SGDLS, CDR2 YYNGEE. The CDR3 coding sequence is TGTGCCAGCAGCGTAGGGCGAGGACGGACTCAAGAGACCCAGTACTTC. It specifies CASSVGRGRTQETQYF. Using reference TRBV9 and TRBJ2-5 for the parts outside the CDR3, the full variable domain is DSGVTQTPKHLITATGQRVTLRCSPRSGDLSVYWYQQSLDQGLQFLIQYYNGEERAKGNILERFSAQQFPDLHSELNLSSLELGDSALYFCASSVGRGRTQETQYFGPGTRLLVL.

V and J are TRBV29-1 and TRBJ2-7; D perhaps matches TRBD1 (6 bases). V shed 5 bases and J shed 0 bases, with 8 bases lying between them. The germline CDR1 and CDR2 sequences are SQVTM and ANQGSEA. The CDR3 extends over 12 amino acids. CDR3 DNA sequence: TGCAGCGTTACAGGGAGCTCCTACGAGCAGTACTTC. Translating it yields CSVTGSSYEQYF.

The CDR3 loop is CASSLVAAVYEQYF. The CDR3, as DNA: TGTGCCAGCAGCTTAGTAGCGGCTGTCTACGAGCAGTACTTC. V is TRBV11-2 and J is TRBJ2-7, with D perhaps matching TRBD2 (6 bases). Trimming removed 1 base at V and 3 bases at J, with 10 bases between. Germline V gene data show CDR1 as SGHAT and CDR2 as FQNNGV. The CDR3 has 14 amino acids.

The V gene is TRBV7-2, the J gene TRBJ1-5, with D perhaps matching TRBD1 (5 bases). Germline CDR1 reads SGHTA; CDR2 reads FQGNSA. This CDR3 has 16 residues. Trimming left V 5 bases short and J 4 bases short, with 18 bases between. The CDR3 loop is CASSNLGAGVNQPQHF. The CDR3 nucleotides are TGTGCCAGCAGCAACCTCGGGGCGGGAGTGAATCAGCCCCAGCATTTT. The full variable domain, rest sourced from reference TRBV7-2 and TRBJ1-5, is GAGVSQSPSNKVTEKGKDVELRCDPISGHTALYWYRQSLGQGLEFLIYFQGNSAPDKSGLPSDRFSAERTGGSVSTLTIQRTQQEDSAVYLCASSNLGAGVNQPQHFGDGTRLSIL.

V and J are TRBV7-9 and TRBJ2-1; 15 nucleotides agree with TRBD2. There are 16 residues in the CDR3. CDR1 is SEHNR and CDR2 is FQNEAQ in the germline V gene (reference sequence). The V segment lost 1 base and the J segment 9 bases; nucleotides outside the gene matches: 4. The CDR3 nucleotides read TGTGCCAGCAGCTTAGGAACGGGACTAGCGGGAGGTGAGCAGTTCTTC. Its protein is CASSLGTGLAGGEQFF.